The sequence of this TCR beta chain was determined in a study of blood T cell repertoires in COVID-19. Whole-study context: Acute and convalescent COVID-19 samples came from the United States, Italy and Spain. In each case, the material was cDNA or gDNA derived from T cells, B-cell-depleted T cells, or PBMCs.

Per the original data handling: Estimates of nucleated cell counts were drawn from the amplification of reference gene primers. This table comes from immunoSEQ multiplex PCR, and its TCRdb copy is limited to in-frame clones, with some not included. For V, J and clone size, that table is used; D and trimming come from the DNA. Here the sample spans approximately 250,000 clones, 75% to 85% being singletons. With 7 bases removed from V and 1 base from J, the gap between germline ends came to 13 bases. In germline, CDR1 is SNHLY, CDR2 FYNNEI. The CDR3 contains 14 residues. The V gene is TRBV2, the J gene TRBJ1-1; no definite D call. Sequencing was performed on peripheral blood. This clonotype was obtained from a woman aged 40-49 years who had recovered from COVID-19. The chain's CDR3 is CASKAGVSNTEAFF. Here the CDR3 DNA reads TGTGCCAGCAAGGCGGGAGTCTCGAACACTGAAGCTTTCTTT. The full variable domain, its missing parts supplied by reference TRBV2 and TRBJ1-1, is EPEVTQTPSHQVTQMGQEVILRCVPISNHLYFYWYRQILGQKVEFLVSFYNNEISEKSEIFDDQFSVERPDGSNFTLKIRSTKLEDSAMYFCASKAGVSNTEAFFGQGTRLTVV.